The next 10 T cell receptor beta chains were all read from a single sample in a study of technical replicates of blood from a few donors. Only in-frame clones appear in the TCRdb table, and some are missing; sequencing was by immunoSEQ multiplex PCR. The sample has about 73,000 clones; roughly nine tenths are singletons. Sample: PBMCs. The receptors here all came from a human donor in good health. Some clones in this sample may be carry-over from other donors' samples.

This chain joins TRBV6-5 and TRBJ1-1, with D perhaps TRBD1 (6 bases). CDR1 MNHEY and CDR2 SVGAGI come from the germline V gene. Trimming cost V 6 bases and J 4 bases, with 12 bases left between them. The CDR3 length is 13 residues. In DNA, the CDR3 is TGTGCCAGCAGAGCCCCAGGGGTCACTGAAGCTTTCTTT. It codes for CASRAPGVTEAFF.

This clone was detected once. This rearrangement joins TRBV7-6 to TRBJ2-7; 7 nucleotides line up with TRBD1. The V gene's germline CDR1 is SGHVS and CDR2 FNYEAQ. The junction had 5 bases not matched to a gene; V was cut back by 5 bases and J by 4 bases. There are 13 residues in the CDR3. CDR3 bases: TGTGCCAGCAGCACGGGACAGCTTTACGAGCAGTACTTC. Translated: CASSTGQLYEQYF.

The CDR3 here is CASSVAGTGRNTIYF. CDR3 bases: TGTGCCAGCAGCGTTGCCGGGACAGGGAGAAACACCATATATTTT. The rearrangement links TRBV9 to TRBJ1-3, with 9 nucleotides matching TRBD1. V trimming: 2 bases; J trimming: 5 bases; junction bases outside the gene matches: 5. Germline CDR1 SGDLS, CDR2 YYNGEE. The CDR3 totals 15 residues.

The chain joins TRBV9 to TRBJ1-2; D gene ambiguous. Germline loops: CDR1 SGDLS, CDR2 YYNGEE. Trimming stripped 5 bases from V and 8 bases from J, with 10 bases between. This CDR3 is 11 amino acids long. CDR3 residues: CASRGPGGYTF. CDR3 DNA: TGTGCCAGCAGGGGCCCGGGGGGCTACACCTTC.

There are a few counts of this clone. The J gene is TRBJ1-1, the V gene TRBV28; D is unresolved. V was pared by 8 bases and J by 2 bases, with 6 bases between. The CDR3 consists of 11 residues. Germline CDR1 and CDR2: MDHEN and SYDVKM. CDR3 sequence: CASCDNTEAFF. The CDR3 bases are TGTGCCAGCTGCGATAACACTGAAGCTTTCTTT.

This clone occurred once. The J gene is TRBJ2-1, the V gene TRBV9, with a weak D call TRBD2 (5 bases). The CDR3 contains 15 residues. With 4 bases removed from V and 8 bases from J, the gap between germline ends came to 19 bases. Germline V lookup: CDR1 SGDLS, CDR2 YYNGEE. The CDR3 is CASSREGSGWDEQFF. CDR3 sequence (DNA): TGTGCCAGCAGCAGAGAAGGATCGGGGTGGGATGAGCAGTTCTTC.

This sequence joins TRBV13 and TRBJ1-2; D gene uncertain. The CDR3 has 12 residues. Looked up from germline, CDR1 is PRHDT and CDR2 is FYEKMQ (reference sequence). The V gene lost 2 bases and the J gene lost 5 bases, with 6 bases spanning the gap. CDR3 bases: TGTGCCAGCAGCTTATCGGGTTATGGCTACACCTTC. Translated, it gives CASSLSGYGYTF.

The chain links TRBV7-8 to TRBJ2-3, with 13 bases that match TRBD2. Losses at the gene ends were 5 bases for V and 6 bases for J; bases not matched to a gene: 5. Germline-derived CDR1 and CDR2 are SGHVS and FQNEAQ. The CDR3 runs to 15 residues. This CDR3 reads CASSRTSGSGDTQYF. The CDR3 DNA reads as TGTGCCAGCAGCCGGACTAGCGGGAGTGGGGATACGCAGTATTTT.

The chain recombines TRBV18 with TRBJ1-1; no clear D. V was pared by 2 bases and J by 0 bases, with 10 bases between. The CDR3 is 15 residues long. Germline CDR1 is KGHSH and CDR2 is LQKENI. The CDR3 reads CASSPKQPMNTEAFF. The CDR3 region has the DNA TGTGCCAGCTCACCAAAACAGCCCATGAACACTGAAGCTTTCTTT.

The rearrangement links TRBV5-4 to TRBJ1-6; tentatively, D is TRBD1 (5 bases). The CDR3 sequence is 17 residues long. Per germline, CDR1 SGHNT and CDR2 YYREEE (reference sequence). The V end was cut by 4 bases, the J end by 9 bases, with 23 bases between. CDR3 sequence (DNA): TGTGCCAGCAGCGCCCGGGGCCGGGGGGACGGTTCTTCACCCCTCCACTTT. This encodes CASSARGRGDGSSPLHF.